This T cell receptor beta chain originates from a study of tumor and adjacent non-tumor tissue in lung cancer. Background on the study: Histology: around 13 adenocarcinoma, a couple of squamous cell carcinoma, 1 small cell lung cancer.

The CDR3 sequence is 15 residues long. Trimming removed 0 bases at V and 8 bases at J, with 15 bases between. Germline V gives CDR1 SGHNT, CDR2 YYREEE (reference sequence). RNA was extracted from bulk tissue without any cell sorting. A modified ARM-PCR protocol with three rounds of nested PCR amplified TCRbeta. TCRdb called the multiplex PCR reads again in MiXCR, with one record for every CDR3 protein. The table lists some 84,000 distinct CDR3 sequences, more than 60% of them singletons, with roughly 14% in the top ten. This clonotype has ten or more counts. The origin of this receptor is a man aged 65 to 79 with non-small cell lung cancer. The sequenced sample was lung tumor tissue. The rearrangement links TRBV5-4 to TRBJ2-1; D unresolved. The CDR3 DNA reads TGTGCCAGCAGCTTGGGGGCGCACGCCGGTGATGAGCAGTTCTTC. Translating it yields CASSLGAHAGDEQFF.